This T cell receptor beta chain was observed in a study of CD8+ T cells in alopecia areata. As to this clone: Its antigen is not known.

CDR3 length: 14 amino acids. Germline V lookup: CDR1 SGHVS, CDR2 FNYEAQ. V was pared by 7 bases and J by 9 bases, with 19 bases between. Reverse transcribed after extraction, RNA yielded cDNA as the sequencing template. Produced via immunoSEQ multiplex PCR; TCRdb's table is partial and in-frame only. The sample holds 200,000 to 250,000 clones, around 62% seen once. Study-wide points: Compared with normal scalp, lesional scalp had higher clonality and more expanded CD8+ clones.

Material: CD4+ T cells sorted from blood, obtained at week 0. V is TRBV7-6 and J is TRBJ2-1; D possibly matches TRBD1 or TRBD2 (5 bases each). The TCR was taken from a human donor with alopecia areata. The CDR3 DNA reads as TGTGCCAGCACCTCATACCGGGACCTCGGTGAGCAGTTCTTC. It encodes CASTSYRDLGEQFF.